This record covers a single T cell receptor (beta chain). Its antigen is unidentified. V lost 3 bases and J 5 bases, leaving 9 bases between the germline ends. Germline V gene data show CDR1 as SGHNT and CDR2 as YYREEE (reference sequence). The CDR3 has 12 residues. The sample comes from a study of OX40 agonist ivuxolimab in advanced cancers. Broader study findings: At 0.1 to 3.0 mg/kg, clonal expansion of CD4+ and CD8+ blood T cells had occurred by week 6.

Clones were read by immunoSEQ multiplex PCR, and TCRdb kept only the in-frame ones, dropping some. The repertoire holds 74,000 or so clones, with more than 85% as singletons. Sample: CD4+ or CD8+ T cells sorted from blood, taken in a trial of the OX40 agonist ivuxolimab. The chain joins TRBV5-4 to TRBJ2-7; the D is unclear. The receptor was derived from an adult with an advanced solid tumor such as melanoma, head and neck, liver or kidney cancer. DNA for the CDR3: TGTGCCAGCAGCTCCAGAACACACGAGCAGTACTTC. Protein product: CASSSRTHEQYF. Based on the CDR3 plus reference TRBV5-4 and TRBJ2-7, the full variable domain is ETGVTQSPTHLIKTRGQQVTLRCSSQSGHNTVSWYQQALGQGPQFIFQYYREEENGRGNFPPRFSGLQFPNYSSELNVNALELDDSALYLCASSSRTHEQYFGPGTRLTVT.